This passage covers 15 T cell receptor beta chains from one sample sequenced in a study of blood T cells in healthy people across ages. With a J-beta primer mix and a sample-barcoded 5' primer, a second PCR ran roughly 6 to 11 cycles. TCRdb re-called the 5' RACE reads through MiXCR, storing one row per CDR3 protein. The repertoire has about a million distinct CDR3 sequences, around two fifths of them found once; the top ten carry around 13%. Sequenced material: blood. These receptors were collected from a young man in good health.

The chain joins TRBV6-6 to TRBJ1-5; no clear D gene. The CDR3 runs to 13 residues. Per germline, CDR1 MNHNY and CDR2 SVGAGI (reference sequence). The V end lost 8 bases, the J end lost 5 bases, and 13 bases lay between the germline ends. CDR3 DNA: TGTGCCAGCCAAGTTACGAGAGATCAGCCCCAGCATTTT. It specifies CASQVTRDQPQHF.

This clonotype was observed a handful of times. The chain uses TRBV10-3 and TRBJ1-1; the D gene is possibly TRBD1 (6 bases). The CDR3 contains 15 residues. Deletions cut 0 bases from V and 1 base from J, with 9 bases between. CDR1 ENHRY and CDR2 SYGVKD come from the germline V gene. The CDR3, as DNA: TGTGCCATCAGTGAGTCGACAGGCGCGAACACTGAAGCTTTCTTT. This encodes CAISESTGANTEAFF.

This clonotype has a count of ten or more. The chain carries TRBV9 and TRBJ2-5, with D uncertain. Germline V gene data show CDR1 as SGDLS and CDR2 as YYNGEE. V was pared by 0 bases and J by 2 bases, with 5 bases between. CDR3 size: 13 residues. The chain's CDR3 is CASSVGWQETQYF. Here the CDR3 DNA reads TGTGCCAGCAGCGTAGGCTGGCAAGAGACCCAGTACTTC.

This clonotype was detected ten times or more. V and J are TRBV27 and TRBJ1-2, with TRBD1 as a possible D gene (5 bases). The CDR3 runs 12 residues. Germline V lookup: CDR1 MNHEY, CDR2 SMNVEV (reference sequence). V was clipped by 5 bases and J by 7 bases, with 11 bases between them. CDR3 DNA: TGTGCCAGCAGTACAGGTCGGCTTGGCTACACCTTC. Its translation is CASSTGRLGYTF.

The J gene is TRBJ1-1, the V gene TRBV7-2; D might be TRBD1 (6 bases). Germline V gives CDR1 SGHTA, CDR2 FQGNSA. Deletions cut 1 base from V and 4 bases from J, with 16 bases between. The CDR3 has 16 amino acids. The CDR3 here is CASSLGWGQGGTEAFF. The DNA for the CDR3 is TGTGCCAGCAGCTTAGGATGGGGGCAGGGAGGCACTGAAGCTTTCTTT. The entire variable domain, with the rest obtained from reference TRBV7-2 and TRBJ1-1, is as follows: GAGVSQSPSNKVTEKGKDVELRCDPISGHTALYWYRQSLGQGLEFLIYFQGNSAPDKSGLPSDRFSAERTGGSVSTLTIQRTQQEDSAVYLCASSLGWGQGGTEAFFGQGTRLTVV.

This clonotype was observed once. The V gene is TRBV20-1, the J gene TRBJ2-7, with D perhaps TRBD1 or TRBD2 (5 bases each). Germline V gene data show CDR1 as DFQATT and CDR2 as SNEGSKA (reference sequence). The V end lost 1 base, the J end lost 3 bases, and 13 bases lay between the germline ends. This CDR3 contains 14 residues. The chain's CDR3 is CSARGGTDVYEQYF. For the CDR3, the DNA is TGCAGTGCTAGAGGGGGGACGGATGTCTACGAGCAGTACTTC.

In its sample, this clonotype was seen many times. V usage is TRBV4-1 and J usage is TRBJ2-1; 10 bases align to TRBD2. This CDR3 comprises 15 residues. From germline, CDR1 is MGHRA and CDR2 YSYEKL. The V gene end was trimmed by 1 base and the J gene end by 6 bases; junction bases not matched to a gene: 3. Here the CDR3 reads CASSQVPSGGNEQFF. The CDR3 nucleotides read TGCGCCAGCAGCCAAGTTCCTAGCGGGGGCAATGAGCAGTTCTTC.

The chain combines TRBV20-1 with TRBJ2-7, with 7 bases aligning to TRBD2. V dropped 4 bases and J dropped 7; count of bases not matched to a gene: 16. CDR1 is DFQATT, CDR2 SNEGSKA, per germline (reference sequence). This CDR3 region has 15 residues. CDR3 coding DNA: TGCAGTGCTACCGACGAGCGGGGATACTACAATGAGCAGTACTTC. Protein sequence: CSATDERGYYNEQYF.

This clonotype was detected a few times. V and J are TRBV20-1 and TRBJ2-1, with TRBD2 identical over 9 bases. V lost 5 bases and J lost 0; bases outside the gene matches: 11. Germline V gives CDR1 DFQATT, CDR2 SNEGSKA (reference sequence). This CDR3 has 17 residues. CDR3 loop: CSAAGSGGDSSYNEQFF. The CDR3 DNA reads as TGCAGTGCTGCCGGTAGCGGGGGCGATAGCTCCTACAATGAGCAGTTCTTC.

The chain recombines TRBV6-6 with TRBJ2-7, with TRBD1 identical over 8 bases. Germline V gives CDR1 MNHNY, CDR2 SVGAGI (reference sequence). V gave up 5 bases and J gave up 2 bases; unmatched junction bases: 5. CDR3 size: 14 residues. The CDR3 sequence: CASSDRGLTYEQYF. The CDR3 DNA reads as TGTGCCAGCAGTGACAGGGGTTTGACCTACGAGCAGTACTTC.

With respect to this clonotype: The germline gene is not matched at one end of the junction; a read error may be the cause. The chain links TRBV12-3 or TRBV12-4 to TRBJ1-4; D not certain. CDR3 length: 16 residues. The CDR3 bases are TGTGCCGGCAGTCCAAGGACGGGGAGCGTCAGAGAAAAACTGTTTTTT. It yields the protein CAGSPRTGSVREKLFF.

This clonotype was observed many times. V gene TRBV20-1 combines with J gene TRBJ1-2; no firm D call. This CDR3 contains 11 residues. Trimming shortened V by 6 bases and J by 2 bases, and 7 bases separated the two germline ends. CDR1 and CDR2 (germline): DFQATT, SNEGSKA (reference sequence). The CDR3 region is CSATTNYGYTF. As DNA, the CDR3 is TGCAGTGCCACAACAAACTATGGCTACACCTTC.

The chain has TRBV27 and TRBJ2-2; D gene ambiguous. CDR1 is MNHEY, CDR2 SMNVEV, per germline (reference sequence). V was trimmed by 2 bases and J by 3 bases, leaving 16 bases between them. CDR3 length: 17 residues. The DNA of the CDR3 is TGTGCCAGCAGTTTAGTCTCGAGGCAGCCAGACACCGGGGAGCTGTTTTTT. This gives the protein CASSLVSRQPDTGELFF.

About this clonotype itself: An end of the junction differs from the germline gene, which may be a read error. The chain links TRBV7-9 to TRBJ2-2; a weak D match, TRBD1 (6 bases). The CDR3 has 15 residues. CDR1 and CDR2 (germline): SEHNR, FQNEAQ (reference sequence). CDR3 bases: TGTGCCAGCAGCAGGACAGAATCGAACACCGGGGAGCAGTTTTTT. Protein sequence: CASSRTESNTGEQFF.

The CDR3: CASSYSLDRNEQFF. The CDR3 coding sequence is TGTGCCAGCAGTTACTCCTTAGACAGAAATGAGCAGTTCTTC. V gene TRBV6-6 combines with J gene TRBJ2-1, with D possibly being TRBD1 (5 bases). The V gene lost 0 bases and the J gene lost 7 bases, with 10 bases spanning the gap. Germline V gives CDR1 MNHNY, CDR2 SVGAGI (reference sequence). The CDR3 is made up of 14 amino acids.